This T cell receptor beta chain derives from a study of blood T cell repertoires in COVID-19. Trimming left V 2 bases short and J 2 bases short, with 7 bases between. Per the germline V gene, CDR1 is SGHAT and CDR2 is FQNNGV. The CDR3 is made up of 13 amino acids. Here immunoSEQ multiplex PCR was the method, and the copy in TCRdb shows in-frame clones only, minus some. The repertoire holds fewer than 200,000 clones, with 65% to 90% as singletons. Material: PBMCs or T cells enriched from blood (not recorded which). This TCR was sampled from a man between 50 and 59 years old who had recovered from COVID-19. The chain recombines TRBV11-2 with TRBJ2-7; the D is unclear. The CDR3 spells CASSLLQTYEQYF. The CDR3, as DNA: TGTGCCAGCAGCTTATTACAGACCTACGAGCAGTACTTC.